This entry concerns a single T cell receptor beta chain. The method was immunoSEQ multiplex PCR; TCRdb's version includes in-frame clones alone and lacks a portion of them. This sample has fewer than 85,000 clones, with more than 90% found just once. The record originates from a study of technical replicates of blood from a handful of donors. Trimming cost V 4 bases and J 8 bases; bases outside gene matches: 6. The CDR3 is 14 residues long. The V gene's germline CDR1 is SEHNR and CDR2 FQNEAQ (reference sequence). The chain carries TRBV7-9 and TRBJ1-3; 9 bases align to TRBD1. The source of this sequence is a human donor in good health. Some clones in this sample may be carry-over from other donors' samples. The sequenced material came from PBMCs. In DNA form, the CDR3 reads TGTGCCAGCAGCTCGAGACAGGGGGGGGACACCATATATTTT. Translating it yields CASSSRQGGDTIYF.